The entry below describes one T cell receptor beta chain. This sample was taken from a study of long-term antiretroviral therapy in people with HIV. Running of the v3.0 immunoSEQ assay took place at survey level. Profiled with immunoSEQ multiplex PCR; TCRdb holds only in-frame clones, not every one. Of around 33,000 clones in the sample, roughly four fifths were seen once. The sample consisted of unsorted PBMCs, taken 0.4 years before starting antiretroviral therapy. The receptor comes from a man aged 18 to 29 with HIV.

This CDR3 is CASRETPNTGELFF. In DNA, the CDR3 is TGTGCCAGCAGGGAGACACCGAACACCGGGGAGCTGTTTTTT. The V and J genes are TRBV11-2 and TRBJ2-2; unclear D gene. Germline-derived CDR1 and CDR2 are SGHAT and FQNNGV. V was shortened by 6 bases and J by 0 bases, with 8 bases between the two germline ends. CDR3 length: 14 amino acids.